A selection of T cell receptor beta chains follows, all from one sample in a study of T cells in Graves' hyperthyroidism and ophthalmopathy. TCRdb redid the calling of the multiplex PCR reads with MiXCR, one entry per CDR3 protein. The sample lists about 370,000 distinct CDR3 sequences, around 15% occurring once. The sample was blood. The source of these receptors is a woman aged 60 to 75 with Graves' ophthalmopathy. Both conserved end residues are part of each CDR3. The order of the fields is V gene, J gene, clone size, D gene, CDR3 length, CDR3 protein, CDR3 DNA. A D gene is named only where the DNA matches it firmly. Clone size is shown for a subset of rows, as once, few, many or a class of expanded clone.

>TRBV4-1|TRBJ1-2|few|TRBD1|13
CASSQETGYGYTF
TGCGCCAGCAGCCAAGAGACAGGGTATGGCTACACCTTC
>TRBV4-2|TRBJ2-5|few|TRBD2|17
CASSYRDDSGSAETQYF
TGTGCCAGCAGCTATCGGGACGACAGCGGGAGTGCAGAGACCCAGTACTTC
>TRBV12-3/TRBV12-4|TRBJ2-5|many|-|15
CASSRLTASQETQYF
TGTGCCAGCAGCCGATTGACAGCCTCCCAAGAGACCCAGTACTTC
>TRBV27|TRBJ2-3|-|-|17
CASSPPWGEESTDTQYF
TGTGCCAGCAGCCCCCCTTGGGGGGAGGAAAGCACAGATACGCAGTATTTT
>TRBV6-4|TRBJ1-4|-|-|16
CASSDSKGDRNAKLFF
TGTGCCAGCAGTGACTCAAAGGGGGATAGAAATGCAAAACTGTTTTTT
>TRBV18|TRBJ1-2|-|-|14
CASSARGRGYGYTF
TGTGCCAGCTCGGCCAGGGGTCGGGGCTATGGCTACACCTTC
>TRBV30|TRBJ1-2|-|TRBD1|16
CAWSATPTGGVDGYTF
TGTGCCTGGAGTGCCACCCCTACAGGGGGCGTGGATGGCTACACCTTC
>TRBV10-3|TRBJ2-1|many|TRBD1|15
CAISTPGQAFNEQFF
TGTGCCATCAGTACACCGGGACAGGCCTTCAATGAGCAGTTCTTC
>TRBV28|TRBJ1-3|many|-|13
CAVHGDSGNTIYF
TGTGCCGTCCATGGGGACTCTGGAAACACCATATATTTT
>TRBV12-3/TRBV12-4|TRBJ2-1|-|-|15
CASIVGARGRNEQFF
TGTGCCAGCATCGTAGGGGCACGTGGGCGGAATGAGCAGTTCTTC
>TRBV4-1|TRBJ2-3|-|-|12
CASSPMADTQYF
TGCGCCAGCAGCCCAATGGCGGATACGCAGTATTTT
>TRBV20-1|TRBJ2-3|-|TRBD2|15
CSASEFRPGGDTQYF
TGCAGTGCTAGTGAATTTCGGCCCGGGGGGGATACGCAGTATTTT
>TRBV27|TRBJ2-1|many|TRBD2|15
CASSLTSGGYNEQFF
TGTGCCAGCAGCCTTACTAGCGGGGGCTACAATGAGCAGTTCTTC
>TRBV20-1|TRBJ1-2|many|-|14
CSAREGGQPRGYTF
TGCAGTGCTAGAGAGGGTGGGCAGCCTCGCGGCTACACCTTC
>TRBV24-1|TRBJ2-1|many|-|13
CATSDFYRDGQFF
TGTGCCACCAGTGATTTTTACCGGGACGGGCAGTTCTTC
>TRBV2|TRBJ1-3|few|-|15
CASSEAPLSGNTIYF
TGTGCCAGCAGTGAAGCGCCCCTCTCTGGAAACACCATATATTTT
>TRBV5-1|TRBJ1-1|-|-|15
CASRGETRLNTEAFF
TGCGCCAGCCGCGGGGAAACCAGATTGAACACTGAAGCTTTCTTT
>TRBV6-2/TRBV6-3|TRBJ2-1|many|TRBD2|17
CASRGTSGLASTNEQFF
TGTGCCAGCAGGGGGACTAGCGGACTTGCCTCTACAAATGAGCAGTTCTTC
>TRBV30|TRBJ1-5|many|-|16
CAWSDLGARLDQPQHF
TGTGCCTGGAGTGACCTCGGTGCCCGCCTAGACCAGCCCCAGCATTTT
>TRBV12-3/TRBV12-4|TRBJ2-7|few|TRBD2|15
CASSIAGLAGGEQYF
TGTGCCAGCAGTATAGCCGGACTAGCGGGAGGGGAGCAGTACTTC
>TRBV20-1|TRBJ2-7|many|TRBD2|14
CSATGTSGRHEQYF
TGCAGTGCTACCGGGACTAGCGGGAGGCACGAGCAGTACTTC
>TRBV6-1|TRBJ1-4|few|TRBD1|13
CATCGTGNEKLFF
TGTGCCACCTGCGGGACAGGGAATGAAAAACTGTTTTTT
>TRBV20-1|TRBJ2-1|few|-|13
CSARAISYNEQFF
TGCAGTGCTAGGGCCATCTCCTACAATGAGCAGTTCTTC
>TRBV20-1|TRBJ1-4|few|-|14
CSTRDMTVNEKLFF
TGCAGTACTAGAGATATGACGGTTAATGAAAAACTGTTTTTT
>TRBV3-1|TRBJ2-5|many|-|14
CASSQFGVGETQYF
TGTGCCAGCAGCCAATTCGGGGTTGGGGAGACCCAGTACTTC
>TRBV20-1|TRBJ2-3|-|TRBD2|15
CSARVTSGATDTQYF
TGCAGTGCTAGAGTGACTAGCGGAGCTACAGATACGCAGTATTTT
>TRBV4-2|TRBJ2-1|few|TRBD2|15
CASSQDGTRSHEQFF
TGTGCCAGCAGCCAAGATGGGACTAGGTCCCATGAGCAGTTCTTC
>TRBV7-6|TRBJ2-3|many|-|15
CASSSESVYTDTQYF
TGTGCCAGCAGCTCGGAGAGCGTGTACACAGATACGCAGTATTTT
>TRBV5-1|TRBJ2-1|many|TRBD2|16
CASSLGTSGSYNEQFF
TGCGCCAGCAGCCTCGGGACTAGCGGGAGTTACAATGAGCAGTTCTTC
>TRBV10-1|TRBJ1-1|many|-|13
CASSDGALPEAFF
TGCGCCAGCAGTGATGGGGCTCTGCCTGAAGCTTTCTTT
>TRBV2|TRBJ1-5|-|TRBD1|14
CASRGTGEFQPQHF
TGTGCCAGCAGGGGGACAGGGGAATTTCAGCCCCAGCATTTT
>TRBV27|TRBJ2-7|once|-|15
CASSLTPVSGYEQYF
TGTGCCAGCAGTTTAACCCCGGTGAGCGGCTACGAGCAGTACTTC
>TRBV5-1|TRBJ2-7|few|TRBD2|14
CASSLTSVRYEQYF
TGCGCCAGCAGCTTGACTAGCGTCCGCTACGAGCAGTACTTC
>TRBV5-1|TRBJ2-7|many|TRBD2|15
CASSLRTSGSYEQYF
TGCGCCAGCAGCTTGAGAACTAGCGGTTCCTACGAGCAGTACTTC
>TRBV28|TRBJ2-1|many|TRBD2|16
CASSSLTSWAYNEQFF
TGTGCCAGCAGTTCCTTGACTAGCTGGGCCTACAATGAGCAGTTCTTC
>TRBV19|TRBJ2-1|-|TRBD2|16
CASSRHGLAGYNEQFF
TGTGCCAGTAGTAGGCACGGACTAGCGGGATACAATGAGCAGTTCTTC
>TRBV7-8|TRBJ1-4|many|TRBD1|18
CASSLRDREHGTNEKLFF
TGTGCCAGCAGCCTCCGGGACAGGGAACACGGAACTAATGAAAAACTGTTTTTT
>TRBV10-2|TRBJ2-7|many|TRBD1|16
CASSEGDRRSSYEQYF
TGCGCCAGCAGTGAGGGGGACAGGAGGAGCTCCTACGAGCAGTACTTC
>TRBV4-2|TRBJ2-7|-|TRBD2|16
CASSEKTSGRTYEQYF
TGTGCCAGCAGCGAGAAGACTAGCGGGAGGACCTACGAGCAGTACTTC
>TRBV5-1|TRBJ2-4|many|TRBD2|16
CASSRGEGDGSNIQYF
TGCGCCAGCAGCCGGGGGGAAGGGGATGGAAGTAACATTCAGTACTTC
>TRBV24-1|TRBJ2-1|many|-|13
CATSDSQYNEQFF
TGTGCCACCAGTGACTCCCAATACAATGAGCAGTTCTTC
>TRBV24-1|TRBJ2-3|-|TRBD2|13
CATRGGVPDTQYF
TGTGCCACCAGGGGGGGGGTCCCAGATACGCAGTATTTT
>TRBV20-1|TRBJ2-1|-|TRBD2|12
CSARASGTEQFF
TGCAGTGCTAGAGCTAGCGGGACTGAGCAGTTCTTC
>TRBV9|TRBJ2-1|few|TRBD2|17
CASSVELGTVAGNEQFF
TGTGCCAGCAGCGTAGAGCTCGGTACGGTAGCGGGGAATGAGCAGTTCTTC
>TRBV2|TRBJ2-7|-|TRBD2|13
CASRVAGGSEQYF
TGTGCCAGCAGGGTAGCGGGAGGGAGCGAGCAGTACTTC
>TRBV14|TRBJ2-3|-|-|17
CASSQRPLGTDTDTQYF
TGTGCCAGCAGCCAAAGGCCTCTCGGGACTGACACAGATACGCAGTATTTT
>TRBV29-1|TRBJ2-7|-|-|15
CSVPSGTGRAHEQYF
TGCAGCGTTCCTTCCGGGACTGGGAGAGCCCACGAGCAGTACTTC
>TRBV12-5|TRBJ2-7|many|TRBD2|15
CASGRATSGSYEQYF
TGTGCTAGTGGCCGAGCGACTAGCGGGAGCTACGAGCAGTACTTC
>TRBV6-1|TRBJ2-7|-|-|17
CASSEKDRDGRSVEQYF
TGTGCCAGCAGTGAAAAGGATAGGGACGGCCGGTCGGTAGAGCAGTACTTC
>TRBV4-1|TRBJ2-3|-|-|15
CASSQDRGFTDTQYF
TGCGCCAGCAGCCAAGACCGGGGTTTCACAGATACGCAGTATTTT
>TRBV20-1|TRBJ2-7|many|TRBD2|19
CSAQPPTSGRAYEAYEQYF
TGCAGTGCCCAGCCACCCACTAGCGGGAGGGCGTACGAAGCCTACGAGCAGTACTTC
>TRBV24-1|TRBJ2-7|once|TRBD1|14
CATSEGQGRYEQYF
TGTGCCACCAGTGAGGGACAGGGGCGCTACGAGCAGTACTTC